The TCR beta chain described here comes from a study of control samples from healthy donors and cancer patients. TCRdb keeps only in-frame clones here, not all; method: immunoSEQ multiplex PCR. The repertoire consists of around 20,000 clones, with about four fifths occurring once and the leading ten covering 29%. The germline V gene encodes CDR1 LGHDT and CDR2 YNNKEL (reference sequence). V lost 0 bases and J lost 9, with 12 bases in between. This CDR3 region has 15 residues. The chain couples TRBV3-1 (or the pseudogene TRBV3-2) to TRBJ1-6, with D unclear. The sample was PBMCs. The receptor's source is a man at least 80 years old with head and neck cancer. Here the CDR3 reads CASSQDRGSPSPLHF. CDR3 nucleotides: TGTGCCAGCAGCCAAGATAGAGGGTCCCCTTCACCCCTCCACTTT.